These 24 T cell receptor beta chains were sequenced from one sample in a study of CD8 T cells in ankylosing spondylitis. TCRdb re-analysed the 5' RACE reads in MiXCR, keeping a single row per CDR3 protein. The table includes under 200,000 distinct CDR3 sequences, around 9.6% detected once. The material sequenced was blood, either unsorted or a sorted T cell fraction (not recorded which). The receptors derive from a female donor with ankylosing spondylitis or in good health (not recorded which).

This clonotype turned up a few times. The chain links TRBV9 to TRBJ2-5; a possible D gene is TRBD1 (5 bases). Germline values: CDR1 SGDLS, CDR2 YYNGEE. The CDR3 runs to 15 residues. V was clipped by 2 bases and J by 4 bases, with 15 bases between them. CDR3 nucleotide sequence: TGTGCCAGCAGCGTCCACGGCAGGGTGCTAGAGACCCAGTACTTC. It yields the protein CASSVHGRVLETQYF.

This rearrangement joins TRBV28 to TRBJ2-1; TRBD1 matches 7 bases. This CDR3 is built from 12 residues. CDR1 and CDR2 (germline): MDHEN, SYDVKM. J gave up 10 bases and V 3 bases, and 3 bases lay outside the gene matches. The CDR3 loop reads CASSFRGQEQFF. Written as DNA, the CDR3 is TGTGCCAGCAGTTTCCGGGGACAGGAGCAGTTCTTC.

In its sample, this clonotype was seen many times. The rearrangement links TRBV6-2 or TRBV6-3 to TRBJ2-3, with D perhaps TRBD1 (6 bases). The V end was cut by 4 bases, the J end by 3 bases, with 20 bases between. The CDR3 consists of 17 residues. Germline lookup yields CDR1 MNHEY and CDR2 SVGEGT. The CDR3 DNA sequence: TGTGCCAGCAGTTGGGAGCTCAGGGGTTCGCGGACAGATACGCAGTATTTT. Encoded protein: CASSWELRGSRTDTQYF.

The J gene is TRBJ2-3, the V gene TRBV20-1; 11 bases are a match to TRBD2. Germline V gene lookup returns CDR1 DFQATT and CDR2 SNEGSKA (reference sequence). CDR3 length equals 19 residues. Trimming at V came to 2 bases and at J to 3 bases, leaving 16 bases not matched to a gene. The CDR3 spells CSARTIFSGRALLTDTQYF. In nucleotides, the CDR3 is TGCAGTGCTAGAACTATCTTTAGCGGGAGGGCCTTGTTGACAGATACGCAGTATTTT.

In this sample, this clonotype turned up many times. One junction end disagrees with the germline gene, perhaps due to a read error. The rearrangement joins TRBV15 to TRBJ2-1, with a possible D match to TRBD1 (6 bases). Per the germline V gene, CDR1 is LNHNV and CDR2 is YYDKDF (reference sequence). CDR3 length: 15 amino acids. CDR3 amino acids: CATSLQGGGYNERFF. The DNA for the CDR3 is TGTGCCACCAGCCTACAGGGTGGGGGTTACAATGAGCGGTTCTTC.

In this sample, this clonotype turned up many times. The chain uses TRBV9 and TRBJ2-1; weak D call: TRBD2 (6 bases). Looked up from germline, CDR1 is SGDLS and CDR2 is YYNGEE. Deletions cut 0 bases from V and 5 bases from J, with 21 bases between. The CDR3 length is 18 residues. CDR3 DNA: TGTGCCAGCAGCGTAGAAAGCGGGTTCGATGGGGTTGACAATGAGCAGTTCTTC. Protein product: CASSVESGFDGVDNEQFF.

This clonotype was recorded a few times. The chain uses TRBV7-7 and TRBJ2-2; D is unresolved. The CDR3 has 13 residues. The germline V gene has CDR1 SSHAT and CDR2 FNYEAQ (reference sequence). V was pared by 5 bases and J by 2 bases, with 6 bases between. CDR3 in DNA: TGTGCCAGCAGCCCCCGTAACACCGGGGAGCTGTTTTTT. Its protein product is CASSPRNTGELFF.

V usage is TRBV7-9 and J usage is TRBJ2-3; 9 bases fit TRBD2. The CDR3 loop spans 15 amino acids. Looked up from germline, CDR1 is SEHNR and CDR2 is FQNEAQ (reference sequence). Trimming cost V 3 bases and J 1 base; bases outside gene matches: 2. The CDR3 sequence is CASSFRGRGTDTQYF. The DNA of the CDR3 is TGTGCCAGCAGCTTTCGCGGGAGGGGCACAGATACGCAGTATTTT.

The table lists this clonotype with a few counts. This chain joins TRBV27 and TRBJ1-2; D is possibly TRBD1 (6 bases). Trimming cost V 6 bases and J 3 bases, with 14 bases left between them. The germline gives CDR1 MNHEY, CDR2 SMNVEV (reference sequence). CDR3 size: 14 residues. CDR3 sequence: CASRRGSGDYGYTF. CDR3 DNA sequence: TGTGCCAGCAGAAGAGGGTCAGGGGACTATGGCTACACCTTC.

The V and J genes are TRBV12-5 and TRBJ1-5; D gene uncertain. Germline values: CDR1 LGHNT, CDR2 FRNRAP. The CDR3 length is 18 residues. The V end was cut by 0 bases, the J end by 2 bases, with 17 bases between. The CDR3 reads CASGLVIRALDGNQPQHF. DNA for the CDR3: TGTGCTAGTGGTTTGGTAATAAGGGCTTTAGATGGCAATCAGCCCCAGCATTTT.

This clonotype showed up many times. This chain's CDR3 is CASSSRNEQFF. In DNA form, the CDR3 reads TGTGCCAGCAGTTCCAGGAATGAGCAGTTCTTC. The chain combines TRBV27 with TRBJ2-1; D is undetermined. The germline V gene encodes CDR1 MNHEY and CDR2 SMNVEV (reference sequence). The V gene lost 4 bases and the J gene lost 7 bases, with 5 bases spanning the gap. This CDR3 is built from 11 residues.

The table lists this clonotype with a few counts. The chain couples TRBV7-9 to TRBJ2-3; no definite D call. With 5 bases removed from V and 6 bases from J, the gap between germline ends came to 15 bases. Germline V gene sequence: CDR1 SEHNR, CDR2 FQNEAQ (reference sequence). CDR3 length: 14 residues. This CDR3 reads CASSPSTPGDTQYF. In nucleotides, the CDR3 is TGTGCCAGCAGCCCCTCGACCCCTGGGGATACGCAGTATTTT.

CDR3 in amino acids: CASNSPGAGNQPQHF. CDR3 nucleotides: TGTGCCAGCAACAGTCCGGGGGCTGGCAATCAGCCCCAGCATTTT. V is TRBV12-3 or TRBV12-4 and J is TRBJ1-5; D perhaps matches TRBD1 (6 bases). CDR3 length: 15 residues. V was cut by 7 bases and J by 2 bases, with 15 bases left in between.

This clonotype has a handful of counts. The chain links TRBV20-1 to TRBJ2-1; 12 bases are shared with TRBD1. There are 17 residues in the CDR3. CDR1 and CDR2 (germline): DFQATT, SNEGSKA (reference sequence). The junction had 16 bases not matched to a gene; V was cut back by 3 bases and J by 10 bases. The CDR3 reads CSASTTAGTGGLREQFF. Here the CDR3 DNA reads TGCAGTGCTAGTACAACGGCAGGGACAGGGGGCCTGAGGGAGCAGTTCTTC.

The chain joins TRBV6-5 to TRBJ2-3; perhaps TRBD2 as D (5 bases). Trimming shortened V by 2 bases and J by 5 bases, and 17 bases separated the two germline ends. The length of the CDR3 is 16 residues. CDR1 and CDR2 from the germline V gene are MNHEY and SVGAGI. The CDR3 spells CASSYTTGDRGDTQYF. CDR3 nucleotides: TGTGCCAGCAGTTACACTACCGGGGATAGAGGAGATACGCAGTATTTT.

This clonotype was seen once. This chain links TRBV7-6 with TRBJ1-1; the D gene is possibly TRBD1 (5 bases). Trimming stripped 2 bases from V and 1 base from J, with 11 bases between. CDR1 is SGHVS, CDR2 FNYEAQ, per germline. The CDR3 is made up of 15 amino acids. The CDR3 sequence is CASSLWAGQNTEAFF. CDR3 DNA sequence: TGTGCCAGCAGCTTATGGGCAGGGCAGAACACTGAAGCTTTCTTT.

The chain combines TRBV6-4 with TRBJ2-1; D is ambiguous. The germline V and J ends were trimmed by 6 bases and 5 bases, with 14 bases remaining between them. Germline CDR1 is MRHNA and CDR2 is SNTAGT. CDR3 length: 14 amino acids. CDR3 sequence (DNA): TGTGCCAGCAGCGCCGAGTGGTCCAACAATGAGCAGTTCTTC. This encodes CASSAEWSNNEQFF.

The V and J genes are TRBV3-1 and TRBJ2-3; no firm D call. CDR1 is LGHDT, CDR2 YNNKEL, per germline (reference sequence). The CDR3 runs to 11 residues. Trimming removed 4 bases from V and 11 bases from J, with 10 bases in between. The CDR3 nucleotides read TGTGCCAGCAGCCCAGGCGGCGGGCAGTATTTT. Translated: CASSPGGGQYF.

The chain carries TRBV6-1 and TRBJ2-5; 10 bases map to TRBD2. CDR1 and CDR2 from the germline V gene are MNHNS and SASEGT. V gave up 7 bases and J gave up 3 bases; unmatched junction bases: 5. The CDR3 spans 14 residues. CDR3 in DNA: TGTGCCAGCACTCGGACTAGCGGTGAAGAGACCCAGTACTTC. Residues: CASTRTSGEETQYF.

This clonotype turned up a few times. V usage is TRBV28 and J usage is TRBJ2-3; D is uncertain. Germline CDR1 reads MDHEN; CDR2 reads SYDVKM. The ends were cut back, 5 bases at V and 2 bases at J, with 8 bases in the middle. The CDR3 covers 13 residues. CDR3 nucleotides: TGTGCCAGCAGTATAGTTTTCACAGATACGCAGTATTTT. It yields the protein CASSIVFTDTQYF.

This clonotype was observed a handful of times. The J gene is TRBJ2-2, the V gene TRBV20-1; the D gene could be TRBD1 or TRBD2 (5 bases each). The germline V gene has CDR1 DFQATT and CDR2 SNEGSKA (reference sequence). The V end was cut by 5 bases, the J end by 4 bases, with 17 bases between. The CDR3 runs 15 residues. The CDR3 coding sequence is TGCAGTGCTCCTACGGGGCCTTCACCCACCGGGGAGCTGTTTTTT. This gives the protein CSAPTGPSPTGELFF.

This clonotype was picked up a small number of times. The chain employs TRBV12-3 or TRBV12-4 and TRBJ1-1, with D uncertain. Trimming took off 6 bases at V and 0 bases at J, with 8 bases between the two ends. The CDR3 is made up of 13 amino acids. The CDR3 bases are TGTGCCAGCAGCCCTAACATGAACACTGAAGCTTTCTTT. This codes for CASSPNMNTEAFF.

This clonotype came up many times. J is TRBJ1-2 and V is TRBV29-1; TRBD1 is a possible D gene (6 bases). Germline CDR1 reads SQVTM; CDR2 reads ANQGSEA. The CDR3 runs 12 residues. V shed 5 bases and J shed 2 bases, with 9 bases lying between them. The CDR3 is CSVRTVNYGYTF. The CDR3 nucleotides are TGCAGCGTTAGGACAGTCAACTATGGCTACACCTTC.

CDR3 protein: CASSLVGTGGTGELFF. CDR3 nucleotides: TGTGCCAGCAGTTTAGTAGGGACAGGGGGGACCGGGGAGCTGTTTTTT. The chain couples TRBV12-3 or TRBV12-4 to TRBJ2-2; 11 nucleotides match TRBD1. The CDR3 is made up of 16 amino acids. The ends lost 1 base at V and 5 bases at J; junction bases unmatched: 3.